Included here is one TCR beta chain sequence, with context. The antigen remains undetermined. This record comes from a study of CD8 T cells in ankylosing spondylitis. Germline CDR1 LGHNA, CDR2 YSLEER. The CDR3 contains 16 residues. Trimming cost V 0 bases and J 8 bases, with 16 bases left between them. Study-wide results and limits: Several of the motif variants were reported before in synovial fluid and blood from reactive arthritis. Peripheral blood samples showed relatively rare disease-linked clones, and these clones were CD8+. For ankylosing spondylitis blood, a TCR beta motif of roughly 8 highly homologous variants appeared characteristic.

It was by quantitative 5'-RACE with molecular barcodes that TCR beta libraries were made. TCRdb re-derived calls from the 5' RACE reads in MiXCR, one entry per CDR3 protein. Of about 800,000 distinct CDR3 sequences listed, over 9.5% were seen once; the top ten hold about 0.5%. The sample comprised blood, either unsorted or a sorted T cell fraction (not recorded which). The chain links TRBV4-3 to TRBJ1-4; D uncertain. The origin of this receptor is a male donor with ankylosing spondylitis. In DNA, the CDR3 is TGCGCCAGCAGCCAAGATTCGGCTATCATAGGGGAAAAACTGTTTTTT. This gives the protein CASSQDSAIIGEKLFF.